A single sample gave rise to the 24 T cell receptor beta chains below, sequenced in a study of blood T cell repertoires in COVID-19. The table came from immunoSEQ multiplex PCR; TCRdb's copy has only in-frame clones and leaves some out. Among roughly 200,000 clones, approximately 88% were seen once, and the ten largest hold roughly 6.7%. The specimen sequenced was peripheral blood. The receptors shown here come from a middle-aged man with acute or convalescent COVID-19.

The CDR3 loop is CASSEIGQLGYGYTF. The CDR3 region has the DNA TGTGCCAGCAGTGAAATTGGGCAGCTGGGTTATGGCTACACCTTC. This chain joins TRBV25-1 and TRBJ1-2, with D unclear. The CDR3 is 15 residues long. V dropped 2 bases and J dropped 5 bases, with 15 bases sitting between them. Germline V gene lookup returns CDR1 MGHDK and CDR2 SYGVNS.

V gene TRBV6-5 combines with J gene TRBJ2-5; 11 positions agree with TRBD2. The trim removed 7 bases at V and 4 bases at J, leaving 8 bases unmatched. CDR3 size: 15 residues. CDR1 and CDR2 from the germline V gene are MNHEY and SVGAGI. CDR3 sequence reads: CASTPGLAGRETQYF. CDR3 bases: TGTGCCAGCACCCCAGGACTAGCGGGCAGAGAGACCCAGTACTTC.

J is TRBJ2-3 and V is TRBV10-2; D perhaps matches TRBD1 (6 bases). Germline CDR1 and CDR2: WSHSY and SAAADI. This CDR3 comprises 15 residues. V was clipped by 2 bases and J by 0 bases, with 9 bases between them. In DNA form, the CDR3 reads TGCGCCAGCAGTGAGGGGGGCCGGAGCACAGATACGCAGTATTTT. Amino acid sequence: CASSEGGRSTDTQYF.

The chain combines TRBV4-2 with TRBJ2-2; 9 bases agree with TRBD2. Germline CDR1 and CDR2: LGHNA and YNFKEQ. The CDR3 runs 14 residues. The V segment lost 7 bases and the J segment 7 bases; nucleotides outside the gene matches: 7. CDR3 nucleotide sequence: TGTGCCAGCACCGGGACTAGCAGTAACGGGGAGCTGTTTTTT. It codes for CASTGTSSNGELFF.

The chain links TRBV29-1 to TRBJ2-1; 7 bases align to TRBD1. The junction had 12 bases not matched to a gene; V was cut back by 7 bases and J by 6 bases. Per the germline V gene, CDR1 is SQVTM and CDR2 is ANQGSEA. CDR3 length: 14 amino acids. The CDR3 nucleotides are TGCAGCGCTGGGATAGGGGGCCGGGTCAATGAGCAGTTCTTC. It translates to CSAGIGGRVNEQFF.

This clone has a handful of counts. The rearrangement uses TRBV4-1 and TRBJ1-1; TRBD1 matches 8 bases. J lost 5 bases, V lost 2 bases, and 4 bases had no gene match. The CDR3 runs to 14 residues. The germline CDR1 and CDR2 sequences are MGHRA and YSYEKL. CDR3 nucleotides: TGCGCCAGCAGCCAATGGACAGGGAAGACTGAAGCTTTCTTT. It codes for CASSQWTGKTEAFF.

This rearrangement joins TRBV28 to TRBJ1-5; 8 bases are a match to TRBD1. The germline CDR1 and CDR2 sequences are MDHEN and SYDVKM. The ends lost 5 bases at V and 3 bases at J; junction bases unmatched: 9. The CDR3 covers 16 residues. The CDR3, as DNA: TGTGCCAGCAGTCCCTACGGACAGGGATACAATCAGCCCCAGCATTTT. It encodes CASSPYGQGYNQPQHF.

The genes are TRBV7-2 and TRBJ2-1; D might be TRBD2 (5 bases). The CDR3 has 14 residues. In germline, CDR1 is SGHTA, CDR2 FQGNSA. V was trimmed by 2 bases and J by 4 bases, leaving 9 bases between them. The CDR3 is CASSLIPGYNEQFF. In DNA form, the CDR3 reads TGTGCCAGCAGCTTAATCCCGGGGTACAATGAGCAGTTCTTC.

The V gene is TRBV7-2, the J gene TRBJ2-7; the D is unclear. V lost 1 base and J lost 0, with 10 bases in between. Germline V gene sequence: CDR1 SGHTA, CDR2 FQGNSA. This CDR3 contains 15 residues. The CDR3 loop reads CASSLGALSSYEQYF. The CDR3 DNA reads TGTGCCAGCAGCTTAGGCGCGCTTTCCTCCTACGAGCAGTACTTC.

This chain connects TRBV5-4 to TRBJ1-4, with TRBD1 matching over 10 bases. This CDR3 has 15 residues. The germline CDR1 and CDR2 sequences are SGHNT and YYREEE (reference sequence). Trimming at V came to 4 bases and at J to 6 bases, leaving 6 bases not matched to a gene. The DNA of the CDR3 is TGTGCCAGCAGCACCTCCGGGACAGGGGATGAAAAACTGTTTTTT. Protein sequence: CASSTSGTGDEKLFF.

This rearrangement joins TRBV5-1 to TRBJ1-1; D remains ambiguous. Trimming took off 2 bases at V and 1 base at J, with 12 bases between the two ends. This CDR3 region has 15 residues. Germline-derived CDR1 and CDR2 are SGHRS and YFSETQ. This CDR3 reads CASSLDGRPNTEAFF. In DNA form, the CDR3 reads TGCGCCAGCAGCTTAGACGGGAGGCCGAACACTGAAGCTTTCTTT.

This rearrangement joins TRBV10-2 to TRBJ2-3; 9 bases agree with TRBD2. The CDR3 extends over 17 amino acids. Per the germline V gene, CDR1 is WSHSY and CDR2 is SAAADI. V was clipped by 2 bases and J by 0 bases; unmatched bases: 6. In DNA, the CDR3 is TGCGCCAGCAGTGAGACCCGGCTAGCGGGGAGCACAGATACGCAGTATTTT. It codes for CASSETRLAGSTDTQYF.

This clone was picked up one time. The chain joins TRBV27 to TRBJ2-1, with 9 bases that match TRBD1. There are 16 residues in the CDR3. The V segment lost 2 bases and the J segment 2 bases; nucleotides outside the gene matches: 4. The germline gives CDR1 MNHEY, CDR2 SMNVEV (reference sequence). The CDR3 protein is CASSLDRTGAYNEQFF. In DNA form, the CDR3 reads TGTGCCAGCAGTTTAGACCGGACAGGGGCCTACAATGAGCAGTTCTTC.

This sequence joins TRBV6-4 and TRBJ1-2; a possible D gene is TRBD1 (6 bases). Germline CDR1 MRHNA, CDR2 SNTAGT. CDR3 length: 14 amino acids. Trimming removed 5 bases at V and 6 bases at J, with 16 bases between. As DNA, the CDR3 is TGTGCCAGCAGTTCCCAGAGGGGGACTAATGGCTACACCTTC. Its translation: CASSSQRGTNGYTF.

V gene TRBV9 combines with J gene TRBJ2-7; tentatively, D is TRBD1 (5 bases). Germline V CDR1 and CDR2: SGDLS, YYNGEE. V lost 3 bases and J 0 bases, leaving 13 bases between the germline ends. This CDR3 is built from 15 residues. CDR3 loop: CASSAGWQGSYEQYF. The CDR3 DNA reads TGTGCCAGCAGCGCCGGGTGGCAGGGCTCCTACGAGCAGTACTTC.

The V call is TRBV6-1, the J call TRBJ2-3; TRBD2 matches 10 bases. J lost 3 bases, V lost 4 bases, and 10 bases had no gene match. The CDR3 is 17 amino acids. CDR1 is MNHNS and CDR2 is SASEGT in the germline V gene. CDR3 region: CASSGAGGPRGTDTQYF. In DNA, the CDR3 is TGTGCCAGCAGTGGAGCGGGGGGGCCGAGGGGTACAGATACGCAGTATTTT.

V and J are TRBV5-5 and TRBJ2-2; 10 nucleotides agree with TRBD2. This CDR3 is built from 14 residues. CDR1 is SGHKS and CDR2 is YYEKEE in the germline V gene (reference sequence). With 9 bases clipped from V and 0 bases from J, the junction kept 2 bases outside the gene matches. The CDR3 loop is CATTSGANTGELFF. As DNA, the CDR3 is TGTGCCACCACTAGCGGGGCGAACACCGGGGAGCTGTTTTTT.

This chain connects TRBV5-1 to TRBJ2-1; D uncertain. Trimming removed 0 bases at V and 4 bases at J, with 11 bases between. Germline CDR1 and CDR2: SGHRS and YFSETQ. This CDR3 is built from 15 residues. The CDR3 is CASSLVTAIYNEQFF. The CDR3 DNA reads TGCGCCAGCAGCTTGGTAACTGCTATTTACAATGAGCAGTTCTTC.

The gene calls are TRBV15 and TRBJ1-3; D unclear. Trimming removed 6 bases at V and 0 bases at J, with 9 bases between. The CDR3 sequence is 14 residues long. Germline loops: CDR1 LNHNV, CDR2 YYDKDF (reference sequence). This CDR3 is CATSPVNSGNTIYF. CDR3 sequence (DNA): TGTGCCACCAGTCCAGTAAACTCTGGAAACACCATATATTTT.

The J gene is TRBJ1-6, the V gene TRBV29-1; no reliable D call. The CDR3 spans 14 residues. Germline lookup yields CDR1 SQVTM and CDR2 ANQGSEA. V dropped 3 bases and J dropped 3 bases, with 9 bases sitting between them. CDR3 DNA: TGCAGCGTTGACTGGGAGAACTATAATTCACCCCTCCACTTT. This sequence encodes CSVDWENYNSPLHF.

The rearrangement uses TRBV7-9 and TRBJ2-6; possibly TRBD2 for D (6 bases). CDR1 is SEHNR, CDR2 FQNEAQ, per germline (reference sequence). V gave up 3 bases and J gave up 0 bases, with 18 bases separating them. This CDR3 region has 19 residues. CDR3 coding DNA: TGTGCCAGCAGCTTTCGCTCGGGACTGGGCCTCTCTGGGGCCAACGTCCTGACTTTC. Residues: CASSFRSGLGLSGANVLTF.

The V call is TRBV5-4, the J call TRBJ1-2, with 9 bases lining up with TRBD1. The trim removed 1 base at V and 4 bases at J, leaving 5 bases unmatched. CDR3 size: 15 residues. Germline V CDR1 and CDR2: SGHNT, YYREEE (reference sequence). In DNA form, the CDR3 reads TGTGCCAGCAGCTTGTGGGACAGGGTACGCTATGGCTACACCTTC. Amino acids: CASSLWDRVRYGYTF.

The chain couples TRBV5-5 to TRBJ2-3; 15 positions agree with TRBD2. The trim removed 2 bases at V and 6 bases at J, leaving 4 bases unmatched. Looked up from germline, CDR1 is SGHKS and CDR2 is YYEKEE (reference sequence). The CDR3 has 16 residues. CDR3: CASSFRTSGGADTQYF. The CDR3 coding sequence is TGTGCCAGCAGCTTTCGGACTAGCGGGGGGGCGGATACGCAGTATTTT.

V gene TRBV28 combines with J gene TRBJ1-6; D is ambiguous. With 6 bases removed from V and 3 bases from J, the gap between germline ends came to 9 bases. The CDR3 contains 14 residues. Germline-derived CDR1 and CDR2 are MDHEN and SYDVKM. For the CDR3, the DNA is TGTGCCAGCAGCCGGGGTGACTATAATTCACCCCTCCACTTT. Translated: CASSRGDYNSPLHF.